This T cell receptor (beta chain) was retrieved from a study of T cell responses to AZD1222 COVID-19 vaccine. As for the study in general: Samples with a second dose at about 4 or about 12 weeks were pooled together. Findings and caveats of the study: Spike-specific TCR repertoires showed rising breadth and depth after two AZD1222 doses. Repertoires were obtained only post-peak T cell response. Clonal diversity may have been underestimated, and the donors were mostly white British, with more females than males.

A note on this clone: Its antigen is not known.

Germline V gives CDR1 SGHKS, CDR2 YYEKEE (reference sequence). The CDR3 sequence is 15 residues long. The ends were cut back, 1 base at V and 4 bases at J, with 11 bases in the middle. Measured with immunoSEQ multiplex PCR; TCRdb has only the in-frame clones, and not every one. The sample carries about 130,000 clones, more than 70% recorded once. This specimen consisted of peripheral blood, obtained on day 0 of AZD1222 vaccination. The sequence came from an adult in good health. The rearrangement joins TRBV5-5 to TRBJ1-4; D is unresolved. CDR3 in DNA: TGTGCCAGCAGCTTGTATGCAGGAGTTAATGAAAAACTGTTTTTT. Amino acid sequence: CASSLYAGVNEKLFF.